The entry that follows covers one TCR beta chain sequence. Its binding antigen is unknown. No clone much larger than this one lies a single base away; base qualities are absent. The data are from a study of blood T cell repertoires in COVID-19 (TCRdb year 2020). Turning to the overall study: Collaborator samples came from the United States, Italy and Spain and covered acute and convalescent phases of COVID-19. The prospective study material was composed of cDNA or gDNA derived from T cells, B-cell-depleted T cells, or PBMCs. The dataset comprised deeply sampled blood TCRbeta repertoires from subjects exposed to, actively infected with, or recovered from COVID-19. The repertoires were made available in a free public database intended to serve as a resource for research on the immune response to SARS-CoV-2. The samples were drawn from two sources: the first 160 participants of the ongoing ImmuneRACE study, and 1,254 subjects contributed by 6 global collaborators. Nearly every sample came with metadata listing a de-identified subject ID, COVID-19 status, age in years and sex. Where available, HLA class I and class II types were taken from metadata supplied by the sample provider and were not determined by assay-based typing. General findings and caveats noted by the study authors: The amount of clinical and demographic metadata varied by source and participant and was provided uncurated.

The immunoSEQ Assay, a bias-controlled multiplex PCR, was used to amplify TCRbeta CDR3 regions from genomic DNA. The original methods were these. Nucleated cell counts per sample were estimated from amplification of reference gene primers within the assay. To quantify the absolute abundance of each unique TCRbeta CDR3 rearrangement, sequence reads were collapsed and filtered. For each sample, productive Simpson clonality was calculated as the square root of Simpson's diversity index across productive rearrangements. TCRdb provides this immuneACCESS table in a form limited to in-frame rearrangements. Some clones are lacking; in checked studies, under half of them reflect an unresolved V gene, and why the rest are absent is not known. That table gives V, J and clone size, and the DNA gave D and trimming. In this sample the table shows about 98,000 clones, 70% to 90% of which occur a single time. The ten largest make up around 4% of the sample.

The junction shows trimming of 4 bases on V and 4 bases on J, plus 11 bases between the germline ends. Including the terminal cysteine and valine, the CDR3 comprises 13 residues. CDR3 DNA only is kept here, 39 bases in frame from base 1. Reading the germline V gene (reference sequence) gives CDR1 MNHNY and CDR2 SVGAGI. The collaborating institutions used their own protocols to collect whole blood in K2EDTA tubes. For TCRbeta analysis, collaborator samples were shipped as frozen whole blood, as isolated PBMCs, or as DNA extracted from either sample type. The source material was peripheral blood. The receptor chain draws on TRBV6-6 and TRBJ2-7; TRBD1 is possibly the D segment (6 matching bases). The receptor was isolated from a man aged 55 to 69 with acute or convalescent COVID-19. Here is the DNA: TGTGCCAGCAGTTTCGGACAGCTGTACGAGCAGTACGTC. This yields the protein CASSFGQLYEQYV.